Below are 29 T cell receptor beta chains sequenced from a single sample in a study of CD8 T cells in ankylosing spondylitis. For these TCRs, the target antigens are not known. TCRdb re-called the 5' RACE reads with MiXCR, one entry per CDR3 protein. The sample includes approximately 150,000 distinct CDR3 sequences, about 15% of them seen just once. Broader study findings: A motif of roughly eight highly homologous TCR beta variants was seen as apparently characteristic of ankylosing spondylitis blood.

Input material: blood, either unsorted or a sorted T cell fraction (not recorded which). Receptors originate from a male donor with ankylosing spondylitis.

This clonotype has more than one count but fewer than ten. The V gene is TRBV27, the J gene TRBJ2-1; D is undetermined. CDR3 length equals 13 residues. Germline CDR1 reads MNHEY; CDR2 reads SMNVEV (reference sequence). Trimming shortened V by 0 bases and J by 6 bases, and 6 bases separated the two germline ends. The CDR3 protein is CASSLSGSNEQFF. The DNA for the CDR3 is TGTGCCAGCAGTTTATCGGGCAGCAATGAGCAGTTCTTC.

This clonotype appeared a single time. This may arise from a read error, as a much more abundant clone is one base away. V gene TRBV29-1 combines with J gene TRBJ1-2, with no clear D. The CDR3 sequence is 13 residues long. Germline CDR1 is SQVTM and CDR2 is ANQGSEA. The DNA of the CDR3 is TGCAGCGTTCCTCTCAGTGATCGCTATGGCTACGCCTTC. It specifies CSVPLSDRYGYAF.

V usage is TRBV2 and J usage is TRBJ2-2; D possibly corresponds to TRBD2 (5 bases). CDR1 is SNHLY, CDR2 FYNNEI, per germline. V was cut by 7 bases and J by 4 bases, with 16 bases left in between. CDR3 length: 15 residues. DNA for the CDR3: TGTGCCAGCACTGCGGGTAGAGCGACCACCGGGGAGCTGTTTTTT. The encoded protein is CASTAGRATTGELFF.

This clonotype was observed a few times. The rearrangement joins TRBV5-6 to TRBJ2-1, with TRBD2 identical over 12 bases. V shed 5 bases and J 14 bases; nucleotides not matched to a gene: 5. The CDR3 is 12 amino acids. In germline, CDR1 is SGHDT, CDR2 YYEEEE. Written as DNA, the CDR3 is TGTGCCAGCAGGTCTAGCGGGAGGGGGGAGTTCTTC. It yields the protein CASRSSGRGEFF. Full variable domain (rest looked up from reference TRBV5-6 and TRBJ2-1): DAGVTQSPTHLIKTRGQQVTLRCSPKSGHDTVSWYQQALGQGPQFIFQYYEEEERQRGNFPDRFSGHQFPNYSSELNVNALLLGDSALYLCASRSSGRGEFFGPGTRLTVL.

In its sample, this clonotype was seen a few times. The chain's CDR3 is CASSRGQFEAFF. The CDR3, as DNA: TGTGCCAGCAGCAGGGGACAGTTTGAAGCTTTCTTT. The rearrangement uses TRBV7-9 and TRBJ1-1; 7 nucleotides agree with TRBD1. In germline, CDR1 is SEHNR, CDR2 FQNEAQ (reference sequence). Trimming at V came to 5 bases and at J to 7 bases, leaving 4 bases not matched to a gene. The CDR3 has 12 residues.

This clonotype was counted a few times. The chain recombines TRBV27 with TRBJ2-2, with 10 bases identical to TRBD1. CDR3 size: 15 residues. CDR1 and CDR2 from the germline V gene are MNHEY and SMNVEV (reference sequence). The ends lost 4 bases at V and 5 bases at J; junction bases unmatched: 4. The CDR3 region is CASSSGTGVTGELFF. CDR3 bases: TGTGCCAGCAGTTCCGGGACAGGGGTGACCGGGGAGCTGTTTTTT.

The rearrangement links TRBV10-3 to TRBJ2-3, with TRBD2 matching over 7 bases. This CDR3 comprises 15 residues. Unmatched junction bases numbered 8, after V lost 3 bases and J lost 5 bases. CDR1 and CDR2 from the germline V gene are ENHRY and SYGVKD. CDR3 sequence: CAISDTLATEDTQYF. The DNA of the CDR3 is TGTGCCATCAGTGACACACTAGCGACGGAAGATACGCAGTATTTT.

J is TRBJ1-1 and V is TRBV7-9; D gene uncertain. Germline CDR1 is SEHNR and CDR2 is FQNEAQ (reference sequence). The V and J ends lost 5 bases and 0 bases respectively, with 10 bases between them. The CDR3 has 14 amino acids. In nucleotides, the CDR3 is TGTGCCAGCAGCCCAGGATCCATGAACACTGAAGCTTTCTTT. It codes for CASSPGSMNTEAFF.

The V gene is TRBV27, the J gene TRBJ2-1, with D possibly TRBD2 on 6 matching bases. CDR1 is MNHEY, CDR2 SMNVEV, per germline (reference sequence). The CDR3 loop spans 13 amino acids. V lost 10 bases and J 0 bases, leaving 10 bases between the germline ends. CDR3 nucleotide sequence: TGTGCCACCATCGGGAGCTCCTACAATGAGCAGTTCTTC. Protein product: CATIGSSYNEQFF.

This clonotype was seen a few times. The chain combines TRBV6-5 with TRBJ2-2; 13 bases map to TRBD2. The CDR3 spans 17 residues. Trimming removed 2 bases from V and 6 bases from J; junction bases left unmatched: 6. CDR1 is MNHEY and CDR2 is SVGAGI in the germline V gene. For the CDR3, the DNA is TGTGCCAGCAGTTACCTCGGACTAGCGGGAGTGCCCGGGGAGCTGTTTTTT. It translates to CASSYLGLAGVPGELFF.

This sequence joins TRBV27 and TRBJ2-7; 7 nucleotides align to TRBD2. Germline loops: CDR1 MNHEY, CDR2 SMNVEV (reference sequence). Trimming at V came to 6 bases and at J to 3 bases, leaving 11 bases not matched to a gene. The CDR3 spans 15 residues. The CDR3 loop reads CASSPRGEGHYEQYF. CDR3 nucleotide sequence: TGTGCCAGCAGCCCCCGCGGGGAGGGCCACTACGAGCAGTACTTC.

The chain has TRBV27 and TRBJ1-5, with D possibly TRBD1 on 6 matching bases. CDR3 size: 16 residues. Trimming pared 5 bases from V and 1 base from J, leaving 15 bases between. Per the germline V gene, CDR1 is MNHEY and CDR2 is SMNVEV (reference sequence). CDR3 nucleotide sequence: TGTGCCAGCAGTCCGAGGAAGGGGGACAGCAATCAGCCCCAGCATTTT. Translated: CASSPRKGDSNQPQHF.

V is TRBV4-3 and J is TRBJ2-6; TRBD2 matches 12 bases. With V trimmed by 1 base and J by 3 bases, 7 bases remained unmatched. Germline V gene data show CDR1 as LGHNA and CDR2 as YSLEER. This CDR3 contains 19 residues. The CDR3 region is CASSQGRLAGVSGANVLTF. In DNA, the CDR3 is TGCGCCAGCAGCCAAGGTAGACTAGCGGGAGTTAGTGGGGCCAACGTCCTGACTTTC.

The CDR3 nucleotides are TGTGCCAGCAGCCGACAGGGCTACTCCGGGGAGCTGTTTTTT. Its translation: CASSRQGYSGELFF. The chain combines TRBV7-3 with TRBJ2-2, with 7 bases aligning to TRBD1. Per the germline V gene, CDR1 is SGHTA and CDR2 is FQGTGA. J gave up 6 bases and V 5 bases, and 6 bases lay outside the gene matches. The CDR3 loop spans 14 amino acids.

This clonotype was counted only a few times. This chain links TRBV6-1 with TRBJ1-2; D not resolved. The CDR3 is made up of 13 amino acids. Germline CDR1 is MNHNS and CDR2 is SASEGT. Trimming cost V 6 bases and J 5 bases, with 13 bases left between them. The CDR3 loop reads CASSLREKYGYTF. In nucleotides, the CDR3 is TGTGCCAGCAGCCTCCGGGAGAAGTATGGCTACACCTTC.

The chain uses TRBV28 and TRBJ1-5; maybe TRBD1 (6 bases). The CDR3 has 14 amino acids. The V and J ends lost 5 bases and 3 bases respectively, with 11 bases between them. From germline, CDR1 is MDHEN and CDR2 SYDVKM. DNA for the CDR3: TGTGCCAGCAGTCTCACAGGGTTCAATCAGCCCCAGCATTTT. Protein: CASSLTGFNQPQHF.

This clonotype was seen many times. The V gene is TRBV28, the J gene TRBJ1-1, with TRBD1 as a possible D gene (5 bases). CDR1 is MDHEN and CDR2 is SYDVKM in the germline V gene. The CDR3 runs 13 residues. Trimming removed 1 base at V and 5 bases at J, with 8 bases between. CDR3 sequence: CASSLYRQTEAFF. The DNA for the CDR3 is TGTGCCAGCAGTTTATACCGACAGACTGAAGCTTTCTTT.

This clonotype was counted at least ten times. The chain recombines TRBV10-3 with TRBJ2-7; 10 nucleotides align to TRBD2. The CDR3 runs to 14 residues. With 7 bases clipped from V and 5 bases from J, the junction kept 8 bases outside the gene matches. Per germline, CDR1 ENHRY and CDR2 SYGVKD. The CDR3 reads CAITDPGLANEQYF. DNA for the CDR3: TGTGCCATCACAGACCCGGGACTAGCGAACGAGCAGTACTTC.

This clonotype came up a few times. This rearrangement joins TRBV9 to TRBJ2-5; D possibly corresponds to TRBD1 (6 bases). V shed 0 bases and J shed 5 bases, with 14 bases lying between them. Germline V lookup: CDR1 SGDLS, CDR2 YYNGEE. There are 15 residues in the CDR3. The CDR3: CASSVATGFGETQYF. DNA for the CDR3: TGTGCCAGCAGCGTAGCGACAGGATTCGGGGAGACCCAGTACTTC.

This chain uses TRBV18 with TRBJ2-2, with TRBD1 as a possible D gene (5 bases). The CDR3 has 15 amino acids. Looked up from germline, CDR1 is KGHSH and CDR2 is LQKENI. The V end lost 3 bases, the J end lost 5 bases, and 13 bases lay between the germline ends. In nucleotides, the CDR3 is TGTGCCAGCTCACCCGAACAGGATGGGACCGGGGAGCTGTTTTTT. Protein: CASSPEQDGTGELFF.

The chain recombines TRBV10-3 with TRBJ2-7; D not resolved. Germline V gene data show CDR1 as ENHRY and CDR2 as SYGVKD. The CDR3 has 14 residues. V shed 0 bases and J shed 2 bases, with 8 bases lying between them. The CDR3 region is CAISESLQPYEQYF. The CDR3 DNA sequence: TGTGCCATCAGTGAGTCGTTACAGCCCTACGAGCAGTACTTC.

This chain connects TRBV12-5 to TRBJ2-1; 7 positions match TRBD2. The junction had 12 bases not matched to a gene; V was cut back by 5 bases and J by 5 bases. Germline V gene lookup returns CDR1 LGHNT and CDR2 FRNRAP. This CDR3 is built from 16 residues. The chain's CDR3 is CASGPVSGRANNEQFF. The CDR3, as DNA: TGTGCTAGTGGTCCCGTATCGGGGAGGGCGAACAATGAGCAGTTCTTC.

This clonotype showed up just a few times. The CDR3 region is CASSLSSGRGETQYF. The CDR3 nucleotides are TGCGCCAGCAGCTTGTCTAGCGGGAGAGGGGAGACCCAGTACTTC. The rearrangement uses TRBV5-1 and TRBJ2-5; TRBD2 matches 10 bases. In germline, CDR1 is SGHRS, CDR2 YFSETQ. The V and J ends lost 1 base and 5 bases, in that order; junction bases with no gene match: 5. The CDR3 is made up of 15 amino acids.

This chain links TRBV27 with TRBJ2-7; D call uncertain. Per germline, CDR1 MNHEY and CDR2 SMNVEV (reference sequence). The CDR3 has 14 residues. Trimming took 3 bases from V and 0 from J, leaving 9 bases between them. CDR3 loop: CASSFRVSSYEQYF. In nucleotides, the CDR3 is TGTGCCAGCAGTTTTAGAGTGAGCTCCTACGAGCAGTACTTC.

This chain uses TRBV5-1 with TRBJ2-2; possible D gene TRBD2, 5 bases. V was trimmed by 0 bases and J by 1 base, leaving 19 bases between them. The length of the CDR3 is 19 residues. Germline V CDR1 and CDR2: SGHRS, YFSETQ. The CDR3 DNA sequence: TGCGCCAGCAGCTTGGTTTTAGCGATCCAAATACAGAACACCGGGGAGCTGTTTTTT. Protein product: CASSLVLAIQIQNTGELFF.

This clonotype was observed a few times. J is TRBJ2-3 and V is TRBV5-6; no definite D call. CDR3 length equals 11 residues. Trimming removed 4 bases at V and 6 bases at J, with 6 bases between. Germline V gene sequence: CDR1 SGHDT, CDR2 YYEEEE. In nucleotides, the CDR3 is TGTGCCAGCAGCCTCATGGATACGCAGTATTTT. It translates to CASSLMDTQYF.

This clonotype occurred a few times. The chain uses TRBV20-1 and TRBJ2-2; the match to TRBD2 covers 14 bases. V lost 2 bases to trimming and J lost 7 bases; unmatched junction nucleotides: 9. This CDR3 spans 17 amino acids. Germline V gives CDR1 DFQATT, CDR2 SNEGSKA (reference sequence). Written as DNA, the CDR3 is TGCAGTGCTAGACCCCTGGCGACTAGCGGGAGGGGCGGGGAGCTGTTTTTT. Its translation is CSARPLATSGRGGELFF.

This clonotype came up a few times. The gene calls are TRBV20-1 and TRBJ2-1; 10 bases are shared with TRBD2. This CDR3 is 16 amino acids long. Germline V CDR1 and CDR2: DFQATT, SNEGSKA (reference sequence). After removal of 4 bases from V and 9 bases from J, the junction contained 15 bases not matched to a gene. CDR3 nucleotides: TGCAGTGCTACGACGACAGAGAGCGGGAGGGCCGGTGAGCAGTTCTTC. Translation: CSATTTESGRAGEQFF.

Many counts were recorded for this clonotype. The rearrangement joins TRBV20-1 to TRBJ2-1, with D unresolved. The germline V gene encodes CDR1 DFQATT and CDR2 SNEGSKA (reference sequence). The germline V and J ends were trimmed by 2 bases and 0 bases, with 14 bases remaining between them. The CDR3 spans 16 residues. The DNA for the CDR3 is TGCAGTGCTAGACCAAACTACCACAGCTCCTACAATGAGCAGTTCTTC. This translates into CSARPNYHSSYNEQFF.